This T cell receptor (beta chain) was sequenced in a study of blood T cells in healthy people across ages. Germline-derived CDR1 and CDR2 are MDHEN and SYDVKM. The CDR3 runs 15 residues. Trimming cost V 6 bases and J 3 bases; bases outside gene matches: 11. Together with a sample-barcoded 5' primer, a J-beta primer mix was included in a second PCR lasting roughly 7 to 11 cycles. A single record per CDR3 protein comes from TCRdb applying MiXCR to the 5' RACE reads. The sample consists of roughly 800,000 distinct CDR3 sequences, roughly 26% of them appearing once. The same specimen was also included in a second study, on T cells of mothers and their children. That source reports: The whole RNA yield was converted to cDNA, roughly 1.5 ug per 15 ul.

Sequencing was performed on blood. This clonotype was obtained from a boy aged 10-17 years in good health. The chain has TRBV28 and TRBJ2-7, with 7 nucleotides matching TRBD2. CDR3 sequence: CASRDRGVLGYEQYF. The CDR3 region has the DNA TGTGCCAGCAGGGACCGGGGGGTTTTGGGCTACGAGCAGTACTTC.